Detailed here is one T cell receptor beta chain. The record originates from a study of patients and donors after allogeneic stem cell transplantation. One entry per CDR3 protein, called by TCRdb with MiXCR from the RT-PCR reads. The top ten hold 6% of the sample, which has some 880,000 distinct CDR3 sequences, more than 15% seen once. The length of the CDR3 is 15 residues. Per germline, CDR1 MNHNS and CDR2 SASEGT. The V end lost 2 bases, the J end lost 3 bases, and 14 bases lay between the germline ends. The receptor was isolated from a human donor who was either an allogeneic HSCT recipient or a stem cell or donor lymphocyte infusion donor (not recorded which). It is not recorded whose cells these are; they may come from a transplant donor. The chain recombines TRBV6-1 with TRBJ2-7; D possibly corresponds to TRBD1 (5 bases). The sample consisted of blood, either unsorted or a sorted T cell fraction (not recorded which). CDR3 loop: CASSESKGSSYEQYF. CDR3 coding DNA: TGTGCCAGCAGTGAAAGCAAGGGGTCCAGCTACGAGCAGTACTTC.